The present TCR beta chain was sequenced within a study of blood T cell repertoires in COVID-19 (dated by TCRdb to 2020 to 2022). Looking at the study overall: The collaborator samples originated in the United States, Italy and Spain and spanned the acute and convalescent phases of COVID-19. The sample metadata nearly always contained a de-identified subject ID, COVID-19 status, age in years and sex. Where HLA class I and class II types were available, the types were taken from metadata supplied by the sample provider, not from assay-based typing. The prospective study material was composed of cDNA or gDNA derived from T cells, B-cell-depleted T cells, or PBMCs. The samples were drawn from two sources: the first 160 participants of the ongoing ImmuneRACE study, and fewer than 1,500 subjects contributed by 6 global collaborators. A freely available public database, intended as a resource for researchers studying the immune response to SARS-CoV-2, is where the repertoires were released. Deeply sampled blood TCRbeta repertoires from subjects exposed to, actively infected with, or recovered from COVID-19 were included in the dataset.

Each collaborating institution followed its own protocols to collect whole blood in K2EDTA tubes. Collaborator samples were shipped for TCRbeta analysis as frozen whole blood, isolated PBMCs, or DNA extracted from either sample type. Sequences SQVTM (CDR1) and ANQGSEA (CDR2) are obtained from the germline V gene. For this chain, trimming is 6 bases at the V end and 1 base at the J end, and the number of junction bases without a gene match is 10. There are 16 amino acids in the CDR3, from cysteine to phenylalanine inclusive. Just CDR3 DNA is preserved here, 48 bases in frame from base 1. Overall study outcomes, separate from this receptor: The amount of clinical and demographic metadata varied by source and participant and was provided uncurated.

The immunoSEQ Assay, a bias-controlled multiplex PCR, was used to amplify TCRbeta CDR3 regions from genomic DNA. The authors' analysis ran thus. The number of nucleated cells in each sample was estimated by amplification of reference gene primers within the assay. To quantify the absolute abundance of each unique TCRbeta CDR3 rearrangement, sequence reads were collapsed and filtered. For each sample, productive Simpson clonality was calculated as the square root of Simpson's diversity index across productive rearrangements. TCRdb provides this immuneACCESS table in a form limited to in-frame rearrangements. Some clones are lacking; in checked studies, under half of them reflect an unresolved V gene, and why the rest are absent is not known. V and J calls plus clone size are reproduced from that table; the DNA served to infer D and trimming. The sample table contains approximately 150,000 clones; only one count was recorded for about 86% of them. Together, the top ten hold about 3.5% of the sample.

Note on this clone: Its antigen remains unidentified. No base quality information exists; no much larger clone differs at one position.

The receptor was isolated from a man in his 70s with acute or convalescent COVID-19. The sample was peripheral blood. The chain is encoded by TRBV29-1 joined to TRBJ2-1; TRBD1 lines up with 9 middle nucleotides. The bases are TGCAGCGTGTTGCTTAGGACAGGGGTGTCCTACAATGAGCAGTTCTTC. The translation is CSVLLRTGVSYNEQFF.